This T cell receptor (beta chain) is drawn from a study of T cells after yellow fever vaccination. General observations from the study: Booster samples showed a return of most primary-vaccination clones (under 98% CD4, approximately 90% CD8).

With regard to this clonotype: Antigen specificity is unknown.

TCRdb fed the 5' RACE reads into MiXCR, producing one record per CDR3 protein. The profile shows under 700,000 distinct CDR3 sequences, about 17% of them singletons. The TCR sequence derives from a man younger than 30 who received the YFV17D yellow fever vaccine. The sample here was PBMCs, taken more than 4 days after the first yellow fever vaccination.

The CDR3 spells CASTSPRTVNSPLHF. DNA of the CDR3: TGTGCCAGCACCTCCCCGAGGACAGTAAATTCACCCCTCCACTTT. This rearrangement joins TRBV7-2 to TRBJ1-6; TRBD1 might be the D (6 bases). Germline V CDR1 and CDR2: SGHTA, FQGNSA. The CDR3 spans 15 residues. The V end lost 7 bases, the J end lost 7 bases, and 17 bases lay between the germline ends.